This TCR beta chain was recorded in a study of graft-versus-host responses after intestinal transplantation. On the study more broadly: Recipients had transplants, and these were multivisceral, liver-intestinal, or isolated intestinal. All recipients got anti-thymocyte globulin induction, then tacrolimus and steroids for approximately three years.

The study, taken as a whole, reports: Some patients had graft-donor T cell macrochimerism. In their allografts, the ratios of graft-versus-host to host-versus-graft T cell clones were high.

Comments on this clone: Antigen: not known.

Assay: immunoSEQ multiplex PCR; the TCRdb copy retains only in-frame clones and omits some. Of approximately 100,000 clones in the sample, 87% were seen once. V was clipped by 5 bases and J by 6 bases; unmatched bases: 4. The length of the CDR3 is 15 residues. Germline V gene sequence: CDR1 LGHNA, CDR2 YNFKEQ. This clonotype originated in a human donor who received an intestinal transplant. The rearrangement joins TRBV4-2 to TRBJ2-1; 13 nucleotides line up with TRBD2. This specimen was unstimulated CD4+ T cells sorted from spleen or lymph node cells, taken before intestinal transplant. The CDR3 loop is CASSLGLAGSNEQFF. The CDR3 DNA reads as TGTGCCAGCAGCTTGGGACTAGCGGGGAGCAATGAGCAGTTCTTC.